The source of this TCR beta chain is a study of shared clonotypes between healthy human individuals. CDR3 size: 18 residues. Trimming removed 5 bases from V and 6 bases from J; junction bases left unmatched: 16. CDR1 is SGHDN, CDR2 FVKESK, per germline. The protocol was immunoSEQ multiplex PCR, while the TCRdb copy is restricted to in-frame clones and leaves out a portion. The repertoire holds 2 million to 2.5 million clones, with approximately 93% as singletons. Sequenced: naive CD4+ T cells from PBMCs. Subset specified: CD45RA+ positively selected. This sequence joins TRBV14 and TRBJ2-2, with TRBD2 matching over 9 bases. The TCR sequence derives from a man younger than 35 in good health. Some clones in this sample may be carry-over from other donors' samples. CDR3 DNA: TGTGCCAGCAGCGCCCCCGGGACTAGCACCGCTCACCCCGGGGAGCTGTTTTTT. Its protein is CASSAPGTSTAHPGELFF.